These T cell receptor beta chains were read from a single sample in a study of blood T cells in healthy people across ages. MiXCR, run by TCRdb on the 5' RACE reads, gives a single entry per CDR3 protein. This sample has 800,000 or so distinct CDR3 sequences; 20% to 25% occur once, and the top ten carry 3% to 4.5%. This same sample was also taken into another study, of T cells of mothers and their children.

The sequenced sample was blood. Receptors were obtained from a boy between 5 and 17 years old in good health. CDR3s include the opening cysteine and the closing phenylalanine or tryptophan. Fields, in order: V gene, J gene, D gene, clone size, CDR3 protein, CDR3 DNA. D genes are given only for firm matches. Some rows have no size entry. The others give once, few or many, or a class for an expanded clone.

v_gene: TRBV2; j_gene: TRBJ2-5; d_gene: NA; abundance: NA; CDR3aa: CASSEVSSPVETQYF; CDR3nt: TGTGCCAGCAGTGAAGTTTCCTCCCCGGTGGAGACCCAGTACTTC
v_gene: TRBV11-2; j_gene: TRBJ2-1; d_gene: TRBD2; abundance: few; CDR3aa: CASSLDLAGGLRHEQFF; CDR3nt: TGTGCCAGCAGCTTAGACCTAGCGGGGGGGCTTCGGCATGAGCAGTTCTTC
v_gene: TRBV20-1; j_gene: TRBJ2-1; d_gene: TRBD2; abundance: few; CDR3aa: CSARRAGRRNEQFF; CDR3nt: TGCAGTGCTAGAAGAGCGGGGCGTCGCAATGAGCAGTTCTTC
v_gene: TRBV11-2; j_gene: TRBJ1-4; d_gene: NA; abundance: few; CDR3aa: CASSPRLGTNEKLFF; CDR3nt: TGTGCCAGCAGCCCCCGTCTTGGGACTAATGAAAAACTGTTTTTT
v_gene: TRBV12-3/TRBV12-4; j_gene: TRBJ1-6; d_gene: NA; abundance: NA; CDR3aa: CASSFGQVGSPLHF; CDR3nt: TGTGCCAGCAGTTTTGGGCAGGTCGGTTCACCCCTCCACTTT
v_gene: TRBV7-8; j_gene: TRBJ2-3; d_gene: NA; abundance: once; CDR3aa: CASSPRETNTQYF; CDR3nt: TGTGCCAGCAGCCCGAGGGAAACCAATACGCAGTATTTT
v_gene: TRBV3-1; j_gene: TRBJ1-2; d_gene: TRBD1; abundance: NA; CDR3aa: CASSQDLGQGDGNYGYTF; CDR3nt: TGTGCCAGCAGCCAAGATCTGGGACAGGGGGATGGTAACTATGGCTACACCTTC
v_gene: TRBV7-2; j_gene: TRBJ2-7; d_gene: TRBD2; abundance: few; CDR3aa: CASSPLADGSYEQYF; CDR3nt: TGTGCCAGCAGCCCACTAGCGGACGGCTCCTACGAGCAATACTTC
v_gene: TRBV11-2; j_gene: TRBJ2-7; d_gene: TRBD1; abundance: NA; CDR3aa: CASSLELGGGYEQYF; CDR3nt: TGTGCCAGCAGCTTAGAATTAGGGGGCGGCTACGAGCAGTACTTC
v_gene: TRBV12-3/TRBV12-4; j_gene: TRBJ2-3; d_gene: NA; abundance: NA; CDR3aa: CASSFLGFPDTQYF; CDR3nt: TGTGCCAGCAGTTTTTTGGGTTTCCCAGATACGCAGTATTTT
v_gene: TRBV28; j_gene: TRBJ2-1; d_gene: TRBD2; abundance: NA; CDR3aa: CASTRSGTRNEQFF; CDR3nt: TGTGCCAGCACAAGGTCGGGGACTAGGAATGAGCAGTTCTTC
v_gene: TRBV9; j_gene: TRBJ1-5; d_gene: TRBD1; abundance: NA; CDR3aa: CASSGDSLNQPQHF; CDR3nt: TGTGCCAGCAGTGGGGACAGCCTTAATCAGCCCCAGCATTTT
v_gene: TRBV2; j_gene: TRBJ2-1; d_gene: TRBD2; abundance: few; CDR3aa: CASQRGVAKSYNEQFF; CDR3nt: TGTGCCAGCCAGCGGGGGGTCGCGAAGTCCTACAATGAGCAGTTCTTC
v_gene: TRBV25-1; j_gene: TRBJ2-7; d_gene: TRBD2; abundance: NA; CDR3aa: CASSFGAGGSYEQYF; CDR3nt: TGTGCCAGCAGTTTCGGAGCGGGAGGTTCCTACGAGCAGTACTTC
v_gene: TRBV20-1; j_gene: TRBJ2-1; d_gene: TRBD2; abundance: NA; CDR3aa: CSAISGRVINEQFF; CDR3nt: TGCAGTGCTATTAGCGGGAGGGTAATCAATGAGCAGTTCTTC
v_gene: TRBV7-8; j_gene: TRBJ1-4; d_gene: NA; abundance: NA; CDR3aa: CASSLRLPDGEKLFF; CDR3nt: TGTGCCAGCAGCTTACGTCTCCCTGATGGTGAAAAACTGTTTTTT
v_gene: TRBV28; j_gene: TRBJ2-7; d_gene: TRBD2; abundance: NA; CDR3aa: CASSLSRDYSYEQYF; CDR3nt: TGTGCCAGCAGTTTATCCAGGGACTACTCCTACGAGCAGTACTTC
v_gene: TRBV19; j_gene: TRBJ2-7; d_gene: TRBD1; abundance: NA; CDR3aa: CASSPGQGFNEQYF; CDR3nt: TGTGCCAGTAGCCCGGGACAGGGGTTCAACGAGCAGTACTTC
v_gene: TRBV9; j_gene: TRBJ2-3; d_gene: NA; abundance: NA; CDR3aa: CASSVRVDNTQYF; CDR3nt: TGTGCCAGCAGCGTAAGGGTAGATAATACGCAGTATTTT
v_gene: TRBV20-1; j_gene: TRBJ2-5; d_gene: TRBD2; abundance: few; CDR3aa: CRATSGRQEETQYF; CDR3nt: TGCAGAGCAACTAGCGGGAGACAGGAAGAGACCCAGTACTTC
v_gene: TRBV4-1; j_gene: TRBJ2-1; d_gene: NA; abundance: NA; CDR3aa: CASSQYADNEQFF; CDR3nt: TGCGCCAGCAGCCAATATGCAGACAATGAGCAGTTCTTC
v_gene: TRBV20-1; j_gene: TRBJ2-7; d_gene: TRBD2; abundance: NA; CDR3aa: CSASGGWTYEQYF; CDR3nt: TGCAGTGCTAGCGGGGGGTGGACCTACGAGCAGTACTTC
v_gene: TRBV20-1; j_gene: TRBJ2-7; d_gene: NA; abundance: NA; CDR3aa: CSASAAGVSSYEQYF; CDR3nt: TGCAGTGCTAGTGCGGCAGGTGTGAGCTCCTACGAGCAGTACTTC
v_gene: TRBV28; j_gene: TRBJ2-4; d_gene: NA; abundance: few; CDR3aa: CASSPLGDLAKNIQYF; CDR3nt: TGTGCCAGCAGTCCGTTGGGGGACCTAGCCAAAAACATTCAGTACTTC
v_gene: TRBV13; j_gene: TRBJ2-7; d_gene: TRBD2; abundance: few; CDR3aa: CASSLRLAGGSDLEQYF; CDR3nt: TGTGCCAGCAGCCTTAGACTAGCGGGAGGGTCGGATCTCGAGCAGTACTTC
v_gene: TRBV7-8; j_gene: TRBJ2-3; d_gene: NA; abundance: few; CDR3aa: CASSWDRGADTQYF; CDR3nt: TGTGCCAGCAGCTGGGACCGCGGGGCAGATACGCAGTATTTT
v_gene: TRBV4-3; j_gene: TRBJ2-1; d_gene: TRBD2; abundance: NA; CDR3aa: CASSQGPGGGPNEQFF; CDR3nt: TGCGCCAGCAGCCAAGGGCCGGGGGGAGGGCCAAATGAGCAGTTCTTC
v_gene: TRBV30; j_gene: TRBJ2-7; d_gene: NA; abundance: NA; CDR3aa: CAWSEQGAYEQCF; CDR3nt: TGTGCCTGGAGTGAACAGGGTGCCTACGAGCAGTGCTTC
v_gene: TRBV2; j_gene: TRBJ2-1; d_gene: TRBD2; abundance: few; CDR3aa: CASSETSGINNEQFF; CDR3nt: TGTGCCAGCAGTGAGACTAGCGGGATAAACAATGAGCAGTTCTTC
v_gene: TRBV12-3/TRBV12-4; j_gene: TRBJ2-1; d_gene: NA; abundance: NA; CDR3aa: CASSPGTLYNEQFF; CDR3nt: TGTGCCAGCAGTCCCGGGACTCTCTACAATGAGCAGTTCTTC
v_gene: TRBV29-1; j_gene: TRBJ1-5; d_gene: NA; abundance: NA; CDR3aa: CSVETGSNQPQHF; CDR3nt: TGCAGCGTTGAGACGGGGAGCAATCAGCCCCAGCATTTT
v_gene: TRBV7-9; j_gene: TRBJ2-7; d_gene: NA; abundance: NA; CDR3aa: CASSYGVNEQYF; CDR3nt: TGTGCCAGCAGCTATGGGGTTAACGAGCAGTACTTC
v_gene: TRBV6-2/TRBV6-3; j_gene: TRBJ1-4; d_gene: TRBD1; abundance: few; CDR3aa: CASRPGTVSRGEKLFF; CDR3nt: TGTGCCAGCAGGCCCGGGACAGTGTCTCGAGGTGAAAAACTGTTTTTT
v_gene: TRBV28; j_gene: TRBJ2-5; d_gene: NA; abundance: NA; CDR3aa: CAIQTRETQYF; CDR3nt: TGTGCCATCCAAACACGAGAGACCCAGTACTTC
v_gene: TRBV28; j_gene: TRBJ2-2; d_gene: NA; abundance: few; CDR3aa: CASSFRGPNTGELFF; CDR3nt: TGTGCCAGCAGTTTCCGGGGGCCGAACACCGGGGAGCTGTTTTTT
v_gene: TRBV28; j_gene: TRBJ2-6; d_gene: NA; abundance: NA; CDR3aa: CASITGTGANVLTF; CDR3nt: TGTGCCAGCATCACAGGGACCGGGGCCAACGTCCTGACTTTC
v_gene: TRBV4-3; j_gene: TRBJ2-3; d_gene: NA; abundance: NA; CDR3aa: CASSQARSVTSTDTQYF; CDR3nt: TGCGCCAGCAGCCAAGCTAGGTCGGTCACTAGCACAGATACGCAGTATTTT
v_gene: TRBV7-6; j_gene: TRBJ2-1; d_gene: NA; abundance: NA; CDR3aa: CASSPYGMHNEQFF; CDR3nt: TGTGCCAGCAGCCCCTACGGCATGCACAATGAGCAGTTCTTC
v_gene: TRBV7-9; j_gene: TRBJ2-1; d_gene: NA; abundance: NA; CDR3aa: CASSFSPITPYNEQFF; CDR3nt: TGTGCCAGCAGCTTCTCGCCTATCACACCCTACAATGAGCAGTTCTTC
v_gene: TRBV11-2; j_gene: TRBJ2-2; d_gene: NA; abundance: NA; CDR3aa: CASSGKGLTSLDTGELFF; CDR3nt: TGTGCCAGCAGCGGAAAGGGGCTAACTAGCTTAGACACCGGGGAGCTGTTTTTT
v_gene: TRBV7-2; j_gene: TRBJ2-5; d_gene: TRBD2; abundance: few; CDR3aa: CASSQTSGGAGKTQYF; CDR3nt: TGTGCCAGCAGCCAGACTAGCGGGGGGGCGGGAAAGACCCAGTACTTC
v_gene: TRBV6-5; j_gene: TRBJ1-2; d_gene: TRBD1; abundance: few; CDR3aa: CASSYGLGGSVNYGYTF; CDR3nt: TGTGCCAGCAGTTACGGTTTAGGGGGCTCGGTTAACTATGGCTACACCTTC
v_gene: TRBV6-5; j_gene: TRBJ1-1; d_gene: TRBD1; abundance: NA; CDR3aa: CASSRDRGRTEAFF; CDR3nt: TGTGCCAGCAGTCGAGACAGGGGGAGGACTGAAGCTTTCTTT
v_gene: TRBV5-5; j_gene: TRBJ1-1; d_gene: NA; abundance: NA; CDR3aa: CASSLTTLNTEAFF; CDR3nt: TGTGCCAGCAGCTTGACGACCCTGAACACTGAAGCTTTCTTT
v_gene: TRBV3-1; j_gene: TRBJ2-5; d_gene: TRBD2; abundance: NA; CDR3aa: CASSQGSLAGGEETQYF; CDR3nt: TGTGCCAGCAGCCAAGGTTCACTAGCGGGGGGCGAAGAGACCCAGTACTTC
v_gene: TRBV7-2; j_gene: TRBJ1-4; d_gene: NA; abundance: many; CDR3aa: CASSLVGANEKLFF; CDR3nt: TGTGCCAGCAGCTTAGTGGGTGCAAATGAAAAACTGTTTTTT
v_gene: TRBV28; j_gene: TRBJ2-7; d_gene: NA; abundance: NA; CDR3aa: CASAHGSYEQYF; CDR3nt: TGTGCCAGCGCCCACGGCTCCTACGAGCAGTACTTC
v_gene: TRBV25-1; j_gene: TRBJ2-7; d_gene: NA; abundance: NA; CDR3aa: CASSNRGRGEQYF; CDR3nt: TGTGCCAGCAGTAATCGGGGACGTGGCGAGCAGTACTTC
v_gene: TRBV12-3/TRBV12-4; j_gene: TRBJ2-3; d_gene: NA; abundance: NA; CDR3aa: CASSRDENAQYF; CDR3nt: TGTGCCAGCAGCCGCGATGAAAACGCGCAGTATTTT
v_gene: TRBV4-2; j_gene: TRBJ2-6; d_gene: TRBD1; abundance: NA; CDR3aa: CASSQEWDRTRLDSGANVLTF; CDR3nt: TGTGCCAGCAGCCAAGAATGGGACAGAACACGGCTTGACTCTGGGGCCAACGTCCTGACTTTC
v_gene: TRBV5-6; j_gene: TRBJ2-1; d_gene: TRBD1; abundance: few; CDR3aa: CASSFGQGAGNEQFF; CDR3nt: TGTGCCAGCAGCTTTGGACAGGGGGCAGGAAATGAGCAGTTCTTC
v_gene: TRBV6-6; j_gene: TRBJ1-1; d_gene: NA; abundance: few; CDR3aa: CASTPPTGIEAFF; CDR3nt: TGTGCCAGCACCCCACCCACAGGGATTGAAGCTTTCTTT
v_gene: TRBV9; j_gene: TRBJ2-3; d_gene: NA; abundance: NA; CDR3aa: CASSAYRGGDTDTQYF; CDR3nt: TGTGCCAGCAGCGCTTACAGGGGAGGAGACACAGATACGCAGTATTTT